This TCR beta chain was recorded in a study of T cells in women clearing cervical HPV infection (dated by TCRdb to 2016 to 2019). Background for the entire study: Cases were 20 to 25 women with histologically confirmed HPV16-related CIN3 or worse, including a couple of invasive cancers. Controls were approximately 25 women whose single incident HPV16 infection cleared within 12 months without precancer or cancer developing. HLA typing was available for only a few women, so HLA type could not be excluded as a confounder. An exploratory proof-of-principle case-control study, nested within the Guanacaste HPV Natural History Study in Costa Rica, was conducted to compare TCR repertoires across cervical HPV16 outcomes. For cases, a median interval of approximately 140 days, with an interquartile range of 90 to 200 days, was observed between lesion detection and blood sampling. Case blood was taken at the visit when the lesion was first identified, whereas control blood was taken when infection was no longer detected. Quality controls consisted of five blinded duplicates per group, for a total of around 60 samples made up of about 50 participants and ten or so replicates. The parent cohort enrolled 8,500 to 11,000 women aged 18 or older in Guanacaste, Costa Rica, during about 1992 to 1994 and followed them for 7 to 8 years. A median age of 34 years was observed in cases versus 37 to 40 in controls, and no significant differences in baseline characteristics were found. Cases and controls were matched on age within five years and on year of sample collection.

The investigation overall reported the following: T-cell numbers per sample were unknown, so richness differences could reflect varying T-cell content rather than repertoire biology. TRBV6-7 relative abundance was lower in cases than in controls (roughly 0.12% versus 0.17%; Bonferroni P = 0.0008). Random forest classifiers that combined richness and V gene abundances separated cases from controls with an estimated AUC of around 0.83. The cross-sectional design could not show whether associations preceded infection or resulted from it; effector/memory subsets and HPV-specific T cells were not isolated. TCR repertoire richness was significantly higher in CIN3+ cases than in controls across sequencing depths, while evenness did not differ.

Notes on this clone: Its recognized antigen is unknown. The read stops 3 residues short of the end of the CDR3; the missing end is completed from the germline J gene.

Every participant had a single incident cervical HPV16 infection, and women with prevalent HPV16 infections were excluded. Cervical HPV DNA was detected with MY09/MY11 PCR, and genotyping was done by dot-blot hybridization. Fifteen mL of heparinized blood were centrifuged, and the buffy coat was aliquoted, frozen at -30°C, then stored at -80°C. QIAGEN kits were used to extract genomic DNA from buffy coat specimens. Using the immunoSEQ assay, multiplex PCR amplified TCR beta CDR3 regions from an average of around 1,300 ng of genomic DNA per sample. Primer bias was corrected in the assay by using a complete synthetic TCR repertoire to establish an amplification baseline. The amplicons were sequenced on the Illumina platform. The original pipeline was this. Sequence errors were corrected by clustering with frequency ratios and a modified nearest-neighbor algorithm, and the sequences were then analyzed in the immunoSEQ Analyzer using IMGT gene definitions. At each rarefaction depth, TCR richness and evenness were averaged over 20 rarefaction repeats, and samples with fewer sequences than the depth were excluded. Wilcoxon rank sum tests with FDR correction were used to compare V, D and J gene relative abundances between the groups. Blinded duplicates gave an intraclass correlation of around 96% for TCR richness and an average of roughly 76% across over 65 gene segments. TCRdb limited this immuneACCESS table to in-frame rearrangements with V and J called. A share of clones is missing; checked studies link under half to unresolved V genes, and the rest is unexplained. V, J and clone size are taken as reported in that table, and D and trimming were inferred from the DNA itself. Per the sample table, the count is some 23,000 clones. The top ten clonotypes cover about 9.1% of the sample.

Trimmed from V: 6 bases; trimmed from J: 2 bases; junction bases lacking a gene match: 4. The germline V gene provides CDR1 MRHNA and CDR2 SNTAGT. Spanning cysteine to phenylalanine, the CDR3 consists of 14 amino acids. The DNA shown is the part of the CDR3 that was read: 33 bases, in frame from base 1. This clonotype was obtained from a woman aged 18-69 years with a cervical HPV16 infection that either progressed to CIN3+ or cleared (not recorded which). The rearrangement joined TRBV6-4 to TRBJ1-1; 9 junctional bases match TRBD1. The sample taken for sequencing was blood buffy coat. The CDR3 region has the sequence CASRPDRGNTEAFF. The sequenced CDR3 bases are TGTGCCAGCAGGCCGGACAGGGGCAACACTGAA.